Presented here are 27 T cell receptor beta chains from one specimen sequenced in a study of blood T cell repertoires in COVID-19. Libraries were prepared by immunoSEQ multiplex PCR; TCRdb keeps only in-frame clonotypes and omits some of them. The sample holds about 160,000 clones, about three quarters seen once. Sequencing was carried out using peripheral blood. The receptor source for this set is a man between 70 and 80 years old with acute or convalescent COVID-19.

V and J are TRBV12-3 or TRBV12-4 and TRBJ2-7; the match to TRBD1 covers 12 bases. The length of the CDR3 is 13 residues. With 6 bases clipped from V and 5 bases from J, the junction kept 2 bases outside the gene matches. DNA for the CDR3: TGTGCCAGCAGAGGGACAGGGGGCGACGAGCAGTACTTC. This encodes CASRGTGGDEQYF.

The chain is built from TRBV5-1 and TRBJ2-2; tentatively, D is TRBD1 (6 bases). Between the trimmed V and J ends, which lost 2 bases and 6 bases, there was a span of 11 bases. CDR3 size: 14 residues. From germline, CDR1 is SGHRS and CDR2 YFSETQ. CDR3 region: CASSLNSGAGELFF. In DNA, the CDR3 is TGCGCCAGCAGCTTAAACTCAGGGGCCGGGGAGCTGTTTTTT.

This rearrangement joins TRBV6-1 to TRBJ2-5; 12 bases align to TRBD2. This CDR3 region has 17 residues. V gave up 1 base and J gave up 4 bases; unmatched junction bases: 7. Germline assignment: CDR1 MNHNS and CDR2 SASEGT. The CDR3 DNA is TGTGCCAGCAGTGAAGGACTAGCGGGGGTAGGTGGAGAGACCCAGTACTTC. Encoded protein: CASSEGLAGVGGETQYF.

The rearrangement uses TRBV28 and TRBJ1-2; 7 bases agree with TRBD1. The length of the CDR3 is 14 residues. Germline CDR1 is MDHEN and CDR2 is SYDVKM. The V segment lost 3 bases and the J segment 1 base; nucleotides outside the gene matches: 2. CDR3 amino acids: CASSLDRINYGYTF. As DNA, the CDR3 is TGTGCCAGCAGTTTGGACAGGATTAACTATGGCTACACCTTC.

The genes are TRBV25-1 and TRBJ1-2; tentatively, D is TRBD1 (5 bases). The CDR3 spans 14 residues. Between the trimmed V and J ends, which lost 6 bases and 4 bases, there was a span of 15 bases. The germline V gene has CDR1 MGHDK and CDR2 SYGVNS. Written as DNA, the CDR3 is TGTGCCAGCAGCGGGGACTCCACAACCTATGGCTACACCTTC. As protein: CASSGDSTTYGYTF.

This chain links TRBV25-1 with TRBJ2-7; 9 bases agree with TRBD2. This CDR3 is built from 15 residues. J was trimmed by 6 bases and V by 4 bases; bases with no gene match: 10. Per the germline V gene, CDR1 is MGHDK and CDR2 is SYGVNS. The CDR3 DNA reads as TGTGCCAGCAGTGGCCGTAGCGGGAGCATCACCGAGCAGTACTTC. Its protein product is CASSGRSGSITEQYF.

The rearrangement links TRBV6-5 to TRBJ1-5; the match to TRBD1 covers 8 bases. V was pared by 5 bases and J by 6 bases, with 6 bases of the junction left unmatched. This CDR3 has 14 amino acids. Germline V gives CDR1 MNHEY, CDR2 SVGAGI. The CDR3 nucleotides read TGTGCCAGCAGTCGCGGACAGGGCGGTCAGCCCCAGCATTTT. It translates to CASSRGQGGQPQHF.

This CDR3 reads CASSLFGQGNSPLHF. Written as DNA, the CDR3 is TGTGCCAGCAGTTTGTTTGGGCAGGGTAATTCACCCCTCCACTTT. The chain is built from TRBV27 and TRBJ1-6, with D perhaps matching TRBD1 (5 bases). CDR3 size: 15 residues. With 3 bases removed from V and 6 bases from J, the gap between germline ends came to 12 bases. The germline V gene encodes CDR1 MNHEY and CDR2 SMNVEV (reference sequence).

Only a few counts were recorded for this clone. The chain couples TRBV13 to TRBJ2-1; the D gene is possibly TRBD2 (5 bases). The V end was cut by 6 bases, the J end by 5 bases, with 14 bases between. The CDR3 loop spans 14 amino acids. Per germline, CDR1 PRHDT and CDR2 FYEKMQ (reference sequence). CDR3 amino acids: CASRKFGVHNEQFF. CDR3 nucleotides: TGTGCCAGCAGGAAATTCGGGGTCCACAATGAGCAGTTCTTC.

This clone was seen just once. This sequence joins TRBV5-5 and TRBJ2-7, with 9 nucleotides matching TRBD1. The germline V gene encodes CDR1 SGHKS and CDR2 YYEKEE (reference sequence). The V and J ends lost 5 bases and 2 bases, in that order; junction bases with no gene match: 5. The CDR3 extends over 14 amino acids. Here the CDR3 reads CASRTGGITYEQYF. The CDR3 coding sequence is TGTGCCAGCAGGACAGGGGGAATTACCTACGAGCAGTACTTC. Full variable domain (outside the CDR3, taken from reference TRBV5-5 and TRBJ2-7): DAGVTQSPTHLIKTRGQQVTLRCSPISGHKSVSWYQQVLGQGPQFIFQYYEKEERGRGNFPDRFSARQFPNYSSELNVNALLLGDSALYLCASRTGGITYEQYFGPGTRLTVT.

The genes are TRBV18 and TRBJ2-7; no definite D call. Germline V gene sequence: CDR1 KGHSH, CDR2 LQKENI. This CDR3 contains 15 residues. Trimming removed 1 base from V and 5 bases from J, with 15 bases in between. In nucleotides, the CDR3 is TGTGCCAGCTCACCACTTTTTTCCTCGGTGGACGAGCAGTACTTC. Translating it yields CASSPLFSSVDEQYF.

This chain connects TRBV25-1 to TRBJ2-2, with 10 bases fitting TRBD1. The CDR3 is made up of 15 amino acids. V was pared by 6 bases and J by 1 base, with 2 bases of the junction left unmatched. Germline lookup yields CDR1 MGHDK and CDR2 SYGVNS. CDR3 bases: TGTGCCAGCAGAGACAGGGGGCGGAACACCGGGGAGCTGTTTTTT. Encoded protein: CASRDRGRNTGELFF. The variable domain in full, completed from reference TRBV25-1 and TRBJ2-2, reads EADIYQTPRYLVIGTGKKITLECSQTMGHDKMYWYQQDPGMELHLIHYSYGVNSTEKGDLSSESTVSRIRTEHFPLTLESARPSHTSQYLCASRDRGRNTGELFFGEGSRLTVL.

The chain joins TRBV5-1 to TRBJ2-3, with 9 bases lining up with TRBD2. Per the germline V gene, CDR1 is SGHRS and CDR2 is YFSETQ. The CDR3 loop spans 18 amino acids. Trimming removed 4 bases from V and 0 bases from J; junction bases left unmatched: 12. In DNA form, the CDR3 reads TGCGCCAGCAGCGGTAGCGGGGGCCAGAGCACTAGCACAGATACGCAGTATTTT. Translating gives CASSGSGGQSTSTDTQYF. The full variable domain, in which reference TRBV5-1 and TRBJ2-3 provide the parts outside the CDR3, is KAGVTQTPRYLIKTRGQQVTLSCSPISGHRSVSWYQQTPGQGLQFLFEYFSETQRNKGNFPGRFSGRQFSNSRSEMNVSTLELGDSALYLCASSGSGGQSTSTDTQYFGPGTRLTVL.

The V call is TRBV5-6, the J call TRBJ2-5; D gene ambiguous. V gave up 3 bases and J gave up 5 bases, with 11 bases separating them. From germline, CDR1 is SGHDT and CDR2 YYEEEE. This CDR3 region has 13 residues. The CDR3 nucleotides read TGTGCCAGCAGCTCCACTCTTGGTGAGACCCAGTACTTC. It codes for CASSSTLGETQYF.

The V call is TRBV6-5, the J call TRBJ2-6; 7 positions match TRBD1. Trimming at V came to 7 bases and at J to 3 bases, leaving 6 bases not matched to a gene. Germline lookup yields CDR1 MNHEY and CDR2 SVGAGI. The CDR3 totals 15 residues. CDR3 sequence: CASTRGGVGANVLTF. The CDR3 DNA follows: TGTGCCAGCACCAGAGGGGGCGTTGGGGCCAACGTCCTGACTTTC.

The chain has TRBV7-8 and TRBJ1-1, with D possibly matching TRBD1 (6 bases). Germline assignment: CDR1 SGHVS and CDR2 FQNEAQ. The CDR3 extends over 16 amino acids. V was shortened by 2 bases and J by 1 base, with 14 bases between the two germline ends. DNA for the CDR3: TGTGCCAGCAGCTTAAGGGGGGGGCAGGGGAACACTGAAGCTTTCTTT. Its translation: CASSLRGGQGNTEAFF.

This clone was seen just once. The rearrangement joins TRBV7-5 to TRBJ2-7; the listed D gene, TRBD1, was not tested against the DNA. TRBV7-5 is shown as a pseudogene. The length of the CDR3 is 16 residues. The CDR3 loop reads CVRSLARAGGPYEQYF. CDR3 nucleotides: TGTGTCAGAAGCTTAGCTCGGGCAGGGGGGCCCTACGAGCAGTACTTC.

This clone was recorded once. The chain carries TRBV19 and TRBJ2-1, with 13 nucleotides matching TRBD2. CDR3 length: 15 amino acids. Germline V CDR1 and CDR2: LNHDA, SQIVND (reference sequence). J gave up 10 bases and V 10 bases, and 13 bases lay outside the gene matches. The CDR3 here is CATQIGTSGNGEQFF. The CDR3 DNA sequence: TGTGCCACACAAATCGGGACTAGCGGGAACGGGGAGCAGTTCTTC.

This chain uses TRBV12-3 or TRBV12-4 with TRBJ2-3, with D unresolved. The CDR3 is 13 amino acids. Trimming took 2 bases from V and 1 from J, leaving 4 bases between them. Written as DNA, the CDR3 is TGTGCCAGCAGTTTACAGGGCACAGATACGCAGTATTTT. Protein sequence: CASSLQGTDTQYF.

This sequence joins TRBV7-9 and TRBJ1-2; TRBD1 aligns across 8 bases. Germline V gene lookup returns CDR1 SEHNR and CDR2 FQNEAQ (reference sequence). This CDR3 contains 13 residues. V shed 5 bases, J shed 5 bases, and the junction held 4 bases outside the gene matches. CDR3 region: CASSGRQGYGYTF. CDR3 DNA: TGTGCCAGCAGCGGCCGACAGGGGTATGGCTACACCTTC.

The DNA for the CDR3 is TGTGCCAGCAGTGAATTAACTAGCGGGTATAACAATGAGCAGTTCTTC. Its translation is CASSELTSGYNNEQFF. The chain is built from TRBV25-1 and TRBJ2-1; 9 bases match TRBD2. CDR3 size: 16 residues. V shed 1 base, J shed 5 bases, and the junction held 6 bases outside the gene matches. Looked up from germline, CDR1 is MGHDK and CDR2 is SYGVNS.

The chain has TRBV5-1 and TRBJ2-7; the D gene is possibly TRBD1 (6 bases). Germline loops: CDR1 SGHRS, CDR2 YFSETQ. The CDR3 has 12 amino acids. The germline V and J ends were trimmed by 5 bases and 3 bases, with 9 bases remaining between them. This CDR3 is CASSRGFYEQYF. As DNA, the CDR3 is TGCGCCAGCAGTAGGGGGTTCTACGAGCAGTACTTC.

CDR3 in amino acids: CASTVPRTGSYGYTF. The CDR3, as DNA: TGTGCCAGCACCGTCCCTAGGACAGGTTCTTATGGCTACACCTTC. The chain has TRBV28 and TRBJ1-2; 7 bases line up with TRBD1. The CDR3 has 15 amino acids. The germline V gene encodes CDR1 MDHEN and CDR2 SYDVKM. V lost 7 bases and J lost 5; bases outside the gene matches: 13.

The rearrangement joins TRBV24-1 to TRBJ2-1; 10 nucleotides align to TRBD2. The V and J ends lost 0 bases and 6 bases, in that order; junction bases with no gene match: 4. CDR1 and CDR2 from the germline V gene are KGHDR and SFDVKD. The CDR3 contains 16 residues. CDR3: CATSDLSASGGNEQFF. CDR3 DNA: TGTGCCACCAGTGATTTGTCGGCTAGCGGGGGCAATGAGCAGTTCTTC.

The rearrangement uses TRBV20-1 and TRBJ1-1; 10 bases fit TRBD1. The CDR3 is 16 residues long. Germline values: CDR1 DFQATT, CDR2 SNEGSKA (reference sequence). V gave up 3 bases and J gave up 4 bases; unmatched junction bases: 11. The CDR3 sequence is CSASPGQGRFSTEAFF. The CDR3 coding sequence is TGCAGTGCTAGTCCGGGACAGGGGAGATTCAGCACTGAAGCTTTCTTT.

The V call is TRBV10-3, the J call TRBJ1-2; 10 bases match TRBD1. This CDR3 has 16 amino acids. Germline V gives CDR1 ENHRY, CDR2 SYGVKD. The junction had 7 bases not matched to a gene; V was cut back by 2 bases and J by 4 bases. In DNA form, the CDR3 reads TGTGCCATCAGTGAGACGAGACAGGGGGCCTTCTATGGCTACACCTTC. Translated, it gives CAISETRQGAFYGYTF.

This rearrangement joins TRBV19 to TRBJ1-2, with D possibly being TRBD1 (5 bases). The V end was cut by 3 bases, the J end by 4 bases, with 15 bases between. CDR3 length: 15 residues. Germline V gene data show CDR1 as LNHDA and CDR2 as SQIVND (reference sequence). In nucleotides, the CDR3 is TGTGCCAGTAGTATGGGACTAAGGACACCCTATGGCTACACCTTC. Protein product: CASSMGLRTPYGYTF. The complete variable domain, with remaining parts taken from reference TRBV19 and TRBJ1-2, reads DGGITQSPKYLFRKEGQNVTLSCEQNLNHDAMYWYRQDPGQGLRLIYYSQIVNDFQKGDIAEGYSVSREKKESFPLTVTSAQKNPTAFYLCASSMGLRTPYGYTFGSGTRLTVV.